Sequencing of this T cell receptor beta chain was carried out in a study of T cell responses to AZD1222 COVID-19 vaccine. J was trimmed by 2 bases and V by 4 bases; bases with no gene match: 5. CDR1 SGHRS and CDR2 YFSETQ come from the germline V gene. This CDR3 region has 14 residues. General study findings and limits: Every sample of the repertoires postdated the peak T cell response. Only a handful of AZD1222 recipients were seropositive at baseline.

With respect to this clone: Its antigen is still unknown.

TCRdb's table, derived via immunoSEQ multiplex PCR, lists solely in-frame clones and lacks some. This sample has roughly 80,000 clones, with approximately 85% found just once. The sequences come from peripheral blood, collected on day 0 of MenACWY control vaccination. The TCR comes from an adult in good health. The genes are TRBV5-1 and TRBJ1-1; 7 nucleotides agree with TRBD1. The CDR3 here is CASSATGSNTEAFF. In DNA form, the CDR3 reads TGCGCCAGCAGCGCGACAGGGTCCAACACTGAAGCTTTCTTT.